The 25 T cell receptor beta chains below all came from one sample that was sequenced in a study of shared clonotypes between healthy human individuals. The assay was immunoSEQ multiplex PCR, and TCRdb's table has in-frame clones only and misses some. The repertoire holds about 1.1 million clones, with 78% as singletons. Sequencing was carried out using memory CD4+ T cells from PBMCs. Subset defined: CD45RA-negative fraction. Receptors originate from a man younger than 35 in good health. Some clones in this sample may be carry-over from other donors' samples.

The chain employs TRBV18 and TRBJ2-1, with 11 positions matching TRBD1. The CDR3 consists of 16 residues. Germline CDR1 reads KGHSH; CDR2 reads LQKENI. V gave up 3 bases and J gave up 2 bases; unmatched junction bases: 3. In DNA form, the CDR3 reads TGTGCCAGCTCACCTGGGACAGGGGGAGCCTACAATGAGCAGTTCTTC. The encoded protein is CASSPGTGGAYNEQFF.

CDR3 in DNA: TGTGCCAGCAGTGAGAACAGGGAACCTATCTACGAGCAGTACTTC. Translated: CASSENREPIYEQYF. V and J are TRBV2 and TRBJ2-7, with D maybe TRBD1 (6 bases). The CDR3 sequence is 15 residues long. Germline V lookup: CDR1 SNHLY, CDR2 FYNNEI. Trimming cost V 3 bases and J 3 bases, with 15 bases left between them.

This sequence joins TRBV18 and TRBJ1-3, with D maybe TRBD1 (5 bases). Germline CDR1 is KGHSH and CDR2 is LQKENI. The CDR3 is 16 amino acids. V lost 0 bases and J lost 4, with 13 bases in between. In DNA, the CDR3 is TGTGCCAGCTCACCACCTGAGGCGGGACTCGGAAACACCATATATTTT. It codes for CASSPPEAGLGNTIYF. Full variable domain (missing parts from reference TRBV18 and TRBJ1-3): NAGVMQNPRHLVRRRGQEARLRCSPMKGHSHVYWYRQLPEEGLKFMVYLQKENIIDESGMPKERFSAEFPKEGPSILRIQQVVRGDSAAYFCASSPPEAGLGNTIYFGEGSWLTVV.

V is TRBV28 and J is TRBJ1-5; the D gene is possibly TRBD1 (5 bases). The CDR3 totals 15 residues. CDR1 and CDR2 (germline): MDHEN, SYDVKM. Trimming shortened V by 8 bases and J by 0 bases, and 14 bases separated the two germline ends. Here the CDR3 DNA reads TGTGCCAGCGCCCCAGGGCTTTTTAGCAATCAGCCCCAGCATTTT. Its translation is CASAPGLFSNQPQHF. The entire variable domain, with the rest obtained from reference TRBV28 and TRBJ1-5, is as follows: DVKVTQSSRYLVKRTGEKVFLECVQDMDHENMFWYRQDPGLGLRLIYFSYDVKMKEKGDIPEGYSVSREKKERFSLILESASTNQTSMYLCASAPGLFSNQPQHFGDGTRLSIL.

This clone has just a few counts. V gene TRBV28 combines with J gene TRBJ1-1; D not resolved. The germline V gene encodes CDR1 MDHEN and CDR2 SYDVKM. The CDR3 runs 14 residues. The V end was cut by 5 bases, the J end by 1 base, with 11 bases between. The CDR3, as DNA: TGTGCCAGCAGTCCCGGACGCTGGAACACTGAAGCTTTCTTT. It codes for CASSPGRWNTEAFF.

This clone appeared a few times. The J gene is TRBJ2-7, the V gene TRBV5-1, with D perhaps matching TRBD2 (7 bases). Looked up from germline, CDR1 is SGHRS and CDR2 is YFSETQ. The CDR3 is made up of 16 amino acids. Trimming left V 1 base short and J 0 bases short, with 14 bases between. CDR3 DNA: TGCGCCAGCAGCTTGAGTTCCGGGGGGCTCTCCTACGAGCAGTACTTC. It codes for CASSLSSGGLSYEQYF.

V is TRBV25-1 and J is TRBJ2-2, with 8 bases that match TRBD1. The J segment lost 1 base and the V segment lost 6 bases, leaving 1 base of the junction unmatched. The CDR3 runs to 14 residues. The germline gives CDR1 MGHDK, CDR2 SYGVNS. CDR3 sequence: CASRGQGNTGELFF. CDR3 DNA: TGTGCCAGCAGAGGACAGGGGAACACCGGGGAGCTGTTTTTT. Based on the CDR3 plus reference TRBV25-1 and TRBJ2-2, the full variable domain is EADIYQTPRYLVIGTGKKITLECSQTMGHDKMYWYQQDPGMELHLIHYSYGVNSTEKGDLSSESTVSRIRTEHFPLTLESARPSHTSQYLCASRGQGNTGELFFGEGSRLTVL.

The chain joins TRBV29-1 to TRBJ2-2; 12 bases match TRBD2. Germline values: CDR1 SQVTM, CDR2 ANQGSEA. The junction had 5 bases not matched to a gene; V was cut back by 5 bases and J by 4 bases. The CDR3 loop spans 15 amino acids. CDR3 DNA: TGCAGCGTTCATTCGACTAGCGGGGGCACCGGGGAGCTGTTTTTT. Residues: CSVHSTSGGTGELFF.

This clone has just one count. The chain links TRBV7-2 to TRBJ2-7; D is undetermined. V lost 1 base to trimming and J lost 0 bases, with 10 bases between them. The germline V gene has CDR1 SGHTA and CDR2 FQGNSA. The CDR3 length is 15 residues. The CDR3 loop is CASSLVPGSSYEQYF. DNA of the CDR3: TGTGCCAGCAGCTTAGTCCCGGGTAGCTCCTACGAGCAGTACTTC.

Note on this clone: The identical CDR3 is also encoded by other nucleotide sequences in the sample. In DNA form, the CDR3 reads TGCAGTGCTAGGTTGAACACTGAAGCTTTCTTT. Protein: CSARLNTEAFF. The J gene is TRBJ1-1, the V gene TRBV20-1; no clear D. Germline assignment: CDR1 DFQATT and CDR2 SNEGSKA (reference sequence). The germline V and J ends were trimmed by 3 bases and 0 bases, with 2 bases remaining between them. The CDR3 has 11 amino acids.

This rearrangement joins TRBV4-2 to TRBJ2-1; D gene ambiguous. V lost 4 bases to trimming and J lost 6 bases, with 16 bases between them. The CDR3 totals 15 residues. Germline lookup yields CDR1 LGHNA and CDR2 YNFKEQ. The DNA for the CDR3 is TGTGCCAGCAGCCCGACACTGGCGGCTTCCAATGAGCAGTTCTTC. Protein sequence: CASSPTLAASNEQFF.

The rearrangement links TRBV5-4 to TRBJ2-7; a weak D match, TRBD1 (6 bases). Trimming took off 2 bases at V and 0 bases at J, with 9 bases between the two ends. The CDR3 length is 14 residues. CDR1 and CDR2 from the germline V gene are SGHNT and YYREEE (reference sequence). The CDR3 coding sequence is TGTGCCAGCAGCTTTGACAGGCTCTCCTACGAGCAGTACTTC. Its translation: CASSFDRLSYEQYF.

This clone was seen more than once but under ten times. V is TRBV2 and J is TRBJ1-1; perhaps TRBD1 as D (5 bases). The CDR3 spans 17 residues. With 6 bases removed from V and 3 bases from J, the gap between germline ends came to 23 bases. Germline assignment: CDR1 SNHLY and CDR2 FYNNEI. This chain's CDR3 is CASSVALTGIVDTEAFF. The CDR3 nucleotides are TGTGCCAGCAGCGTAGCCCTTACAGGTATCGTCGACACTGAAGCTTTCTTT.

The CDR3: CASRVQGVGGNTIYF. The CDR3 DNA sequence: TGTGCCAGCAGGGTACAGGGTGTCGGTGGAAACACCATATATTTT. This chain joins TRBV7-2 and TRBJ1-3, with D perhaps TRBD1 (6 bases). Germline assignment: CDR1 SGHTA and CDR2 FQGNSA. There are 15 residues in the CDR3. V was cut by 6 bases and J by 3 bases, with 15 bases left in between.

The chain combines TRBV6-5 with TRBJ2-1; possible D gene TRBD2, 6 bases. CDR1 and CDR2 from the germline V gene are MNHEY and SVGAGI. Trimming cost V 6 bases and J 5 bases, with 17 bases left between them. The CDR3 totals 15 residues. Here the CDR3 reads CASRAGTQPNNEQFF. DNA of the CDR3: TGTGCCAGCAGGGCCGGGACTCAGCCGAACAATGAGCAGTTCTTC.

The V call is TRBV9, the J call TRBJ1-1, with a weak D call TRBD1 (5 bases). The CDR3 is 15 amino acids. From germline, CDR1 is SGDLS and CDR2 YYNGEE. V was trimmed by 4 bases and J by 1 base, leaving 14 bases between them. The CDR3 bases are TGTGCCAGCAGCCCTAGCGGGGACCAGAACACTGAAGCTTTCTTT. This codes for CASSPSGDQNTEAFF. Together with reference TRBV9 and TRBJ1-1, the CDR3 gives the full variable domain: DSGVTQTPKHLITATGQRVTLRCSPRSGDLSVYWYQQSLDQGLQFLIQYYNGEERAKGNILERFSAQQFPDLHSELNLSSLELGDSALYFCASSPSGDQNTEAFFGQGTRLTVV.

The CDR3 is CSESRTVLNTEAFF. In DNA, the CDR3 is TGCAGCGAGTCCAGGACAGTTTTGAACACTGAAGCTTTCTTT. V is TRBV29-1 and J is TRBJ1-1, with D perhaps TRBD1 (6 bases). The germline V and J ends were trimmed by 7 bases and 0 bases, with 15 bases remaining between them. Germline V lookup: CDR1 SQVTM, CDR2 ANQGSEA. The CDR3 is 14 residues long.

The chain uses TRBV7-2 and TRBJ1-5; tentative D call: TRBD1 (5 bases). Germline V gene lookup returns CDR1 SGHTA and CDR2 FQGNSA. V dropped 5 bases and J dropped 5 bases, with 7 bases sitting between them. This CDR3 is built from 12 residues. CDR3 nucleotides: TGTGCCAGCAGCCCCAGGGATCAGCCCCAGCATTTT. Translation: CASSPRDQPQHF.

The V and J genes are TRBV11-2 and TRBJ2-1; 12 bases align to TRBD2. The germline V gene encodes CDR1 SGHAT and CDR2 FQNNGV. CDR3 size: 15 residues. V lost 3 bases to trimming and J lost 7 bases; unmatched junction nucleotides: 4. Written as DNA, the CDR3 is TGTGCCAGCAGCTTCTGGCTAGCGGGAGGGAATGAGCAGTTCTTC. Its protein is CASSFWLAGGNEQFF.

CDR3 residues: CASTGTGEWGTQYF. CDR3 nucleotides: TGTGCCAGCACAGGGACAGGGGAGTGGGGTACGCAGTATTTT. The rearrangement joins TRBV6-6 to TRBJ2-3; the match to TRBD1 covers 10 bases. The ends lost 7 bases at V and 8 bases at J; junction bases unmatched: 9. Per germline, CDR1 MNHNY and CDR2 SVGAGI (reference sequence). The CDR3 consists of 14 residues.

This chain connects TRBV18 to TRBJ1-5; D gene unclear. CDR1 and CDR2 (germline): KGHSH, LQKENI. CDR3 size: 17 residues. Trimming removed 4 bases at V and 6 bases at J, with 22 bases between. CDR3 DNA sequence: TGTGCCAGCTCACTAGCCCAGCTGGTGATTGAAGGTCAGCCCCAGCATTTT. Translated, it gives CASSLAQLVIEGQPQHF.

The chain recombines TRBV5-3 with TRBJ1-1; D call uncertain. TRBV5-3 is recorded as an ORF, its role being uncertain. The germline V and J ends were trimmed by 0 bases and 1 base, with 4 bases remaining between them. CDR3 length equals 13 residues. The DNA for the CDR3 is TGTGCCAGAAGCTTGGAGGAGAACACTGAAGCTTTCTTT. It translates to CARSLEENTEAFF.

Notes on this clone: This CDR3 is also generated by other DNA sequences in the sample. The V and J genes are TRBV4-1 and TRBJ2-7; 10 positions match TRBD1. CDR1 and CDR2 from the germline V gene are MGHRA and YSYEKL. V lost 2 bases, J lost 4 bases, and 5 bases stayed unmatched. The CDR3 extends over 15 amino acids. The CDR3 DNA sequence: TGCGCCAGCAGCCAAATCCCGGGACAGGGGTACGAGCAGTACTTC. This encodes CASSQIPGQGYEQYF.

The rearrangement joins TRBV28 to TRBJ2-6, with D possibly matching TRBD1 (6 bases). The CDR3 is made up of 15 amino acids. Germline V gene sequence: CDR1 MDHEN, CDR2 SYDVKM. Trimming took off 10 bases at V and 2 bases at J, with 15 bases between the two ends. The CDR3 coding sequence is TGTGCCACTATGACAGGCCTCGCTGGGGCCAACGTCCTGACTTTC. Protein product: CATMTGLAGANVLTF.

The rearrangement joins TRBV5-4 to TRBJ2-3; possibly TRBD2 for D (5 bases). The ends were cut back, 0 bases at V and 8 bases at J, with 16 bases in the middle. Germline-derived CDR1 and CDR2 are SGHNT and YYREEE (reference sequence). CDR3 length equals 15 residues. Written as DNA, the CDR3 is TGTGCCAGCAGCTTGGTTCCACGGGGAAGAGGTACGCAGTATTTT. It yields the protein CASSLVPRGRGTQYF. Filled out from reference TRBV5-4 and TRBJ2-3, the complete variable domain reads ETGVTQSPTHLIKTRGQQVTLRCSSQSGHNTVSWYQQALGQGPQFIFQYYREEENGRGNFPPRFSGLQFPNYSSELNVNALELDDSALYLCASSLVPRGRGTQYFGPGTRLTVL.